The T cell receptor (beta chain) described here comes from a study of cytomegalovirus exposure and HLA in healthy donors. General observations from the study: Clonal expansion was found to be greater in HLA-associated TCR beta chains than in equally common others in a later analysis.

Researchers ran the PCR with 60 Vbeta and 13 Jbeta primers. Clones were sequenced by immunoSEQ multiplex PCR, and TCRdb holds only the in-frame ones, with some missing. The repertoire holds 150,000 to 200,000 clones, with roughly three quarters as singletons. With respect to this clone: The antigen is undetermined.

Trimming pared 1 base from V and 4 bases from J, leaving 14 bases between. The CDR3 sequence is 16 residues long. The germline CDR1 and CDR2 sequences are MNHNS and SASEGT. The specimen sequenced was PBMCs. The chain links TRBV6-1 to TRBJ1-5, with D perhaps matching TRBD1 (5 bases). This sequence was found in a woman in her forties or fifties in good health and CMV-seronegative. CDR3 protein: CASSEGVRVWNQPQHF. The CDR3 DNA reads TGTGCCAGCAGTGAAGGTGTCAGGGTCTGGAATCAGCCCCAGCATTTT.